The T cell receptor (beta chain) under discussion was sequenced for a study of CD8+ T cells in alopecia areata. Broader study findings: It was observed that many expanded lesional clones persisted in scalp and blood during tofacitinib.

It was cDNA, reverse transcribed from extracted RNA, that served as the sequencing template. Data came from immunoSEQ multiplex PCR; TCRdb stores just in-frame clones and leaves some out. This table has around 190,000 clones, 64% appearing once. For this clone: Its antigen is not identified.

This CDR3 contains 13 residues. Trimming cost V 3 bases and J 4 bases, with 7 bases left between them. Germline CDR1 and CDR2: GTSNPN and SVGIG (reference sequence). Treatment given: oral pan-JAK inhibitor, 5-10 mg twice daily. The chain has TRBV30 and TRBJ2-6; D call uncertain. The sequencing here drew on CD4+ T cells sorted from blood, taken at week 4, from a patient treated with tofacitinib. The sequence came from a human donor with alopecia areata. The CDR3 nucleotides read TGTGCCTGGAGGAACCCCGGGGCCAACGTCCTGACTTTC. This sequence encodes CAWRNPGANVLTF. Full variable domain (missing parts from reference TRBV30 and TRBJ2-6): SQTIHQWPATLVQPVGSPLSLECTVEGTSNPNLYWYRQAAGRGLQLLFYSVGIGQISSEVPQNLSASRPQDRQFILSSKKLLLSDSGFYLCAWRNPGANVLTFGAGSRLTVL.